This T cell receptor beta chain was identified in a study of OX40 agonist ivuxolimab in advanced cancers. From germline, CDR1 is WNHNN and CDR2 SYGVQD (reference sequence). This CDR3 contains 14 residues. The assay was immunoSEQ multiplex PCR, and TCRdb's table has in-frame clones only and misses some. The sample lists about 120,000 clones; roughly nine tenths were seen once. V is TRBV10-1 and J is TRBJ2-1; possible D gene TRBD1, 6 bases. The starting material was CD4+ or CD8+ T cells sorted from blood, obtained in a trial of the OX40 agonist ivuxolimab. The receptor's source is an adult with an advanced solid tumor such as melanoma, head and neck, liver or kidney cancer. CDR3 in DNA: TGCGGAGGCCAACAGGGCCCCTTGGCAAATGAGCAGTTCTTC. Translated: CGGQQGPLANEQFF.